This passage covers 28 T cell receptor beta chains from one sample sequenced in a study of T cells after yellow fever vaccination (dated by TCRdb to the late 2010s). The label giving this sample's treatment or condition can be read as: live attenuated yellow fever vaccine strain. The library was obtained by 5' RACE. The data were produced on an Illumina NovaSeq 6000. TCRdb took the public reads, trimmed them with fastp at Q25, ran MiXCR for clone calling and kept in-frame beta chains. Merged by CDR3 protein, the rows form single entries marked with the most common genes and DNA. This sample comprises some 120,000 distinct CDR3 sequences, about 15% of them detected only once. Clones ranked in the top ten supply 43% of the sample. Here the sequenced sample was CD8+ T cells sorted from PBMCs, taken 5 days after the yellow fever booster vaccination. These receptor sequences come from a young man who received the YFV17D yellow fever vaccine.

This clonotype was seen many times. The rearrangement joins TRBV28 to TRBJ2-1; 8 bases agree with TRBD2. J lost 0 bases, V lost 2 bases, and 0 bases had no gene match. From germline, CDR1 is MDHEN and CDR2 SYDVKM. The CDR3 consists of 15 residues. The CDR3 sequence is CASSLSGSSYNEQFF. DNA for the CDR3: TGTGCCAGCAGTTTAAGCGGGAGCTCCTACAATGAGCAGTTCTTC.

V usage is TRBV11-2 and J usage is TRBJ2-1; TRBD2 matches 7 bases. V was clipped by 5 bases and J by 6 bases; unmatched bases: 7. The CDR3 consists of 14 residues. Germline V lookup: CDR1 SGHAT, CDR2 FQNNGV. The CDR3 is CASSPRAGSNEQFF. The CDR3 DNA follows: TGTGCCAGCAGCCCAAGAGCGGGAAGCAATGAGCAGTTCTTC.

The V and J genes are TRBV20-1 and TRBJ1-2; D is uncertain. The CDR3 has 14 residues. Trimming took 1 base from V and 1 from J, leaving 10 bases between them. From germline, CDR1 is DFQATT and CDR2 SNEGSKA (reference sequence). CDR3 bases: TGCAGTGCTAGAGTCTCAGGAGTTAACTATGGCTACACCTTC. The encoded protein is CSARVSGVNYGYTF.

This clonotype was recorded a few times. This chain uses TRBV12-3 or TRBV12-4 with TRBJ2-1, with 15 bases that match TRBD2. The CDR3 has 15 residues. The ends lost 5 bases at V and 9 bases at J; junction bases unmatched: 5. CDR3 DNA sequence: TGTGCCAGCAGTCCCGGACTAGCGGGGGGGTTTGAGCAGTTCTTC. This translates into CASSPGLAGGFEQFF.

This clonotype was counted a few times. This chain joins TRBV5-1 and TRBJ2-3; tentative D call: TRBD2 (5 bases). V dropped 3 bases and J dropped 2 bases, with 13 bases sitting between them. Germline loops: CDR1 SGHRS, CDR2 YFSETQ. This CDR3 has 15 amino acids. The CDR3 DNA sequence: TGCGCCAGCAGCTCGTATACTAGTTCCACAGATACGCAGTATTTT. This translates into CASSSYTSSTDTQYF.

The gene calls are TRBV7-9 and TRBJ2-3; possible D gene TRBD2, 6 bases. With 5 bases removed from V and 2 bases from J, the gap between germline ends came to 17 bases. Per the germline V gene, CDR1 is SEHNR and CDR2 is FQNEAQ (reference sequence). The CDR3 consists of 16 residues. This chain's CDR3 is CASSLLGRGPTDTQYF. In DNA form, the CDR3 reads TGTGCCAGCAGCCTCCTGGGGCGGGGACCCACAGATACGCAGTATTTT.

This clonotype appeared a few times. The chain couples TRBV5-6 to TRBJ2-1; a possible D gene is TRBD2 (5 bases). CDR3 length: 13 residues. Germline V gene data show CDR1 as SGHDT and CDR2 as YYEEEE. The V end lost 2 bases, the J end lost 6 bases, and 9 bases lay between the germline ends. In DNA form, the CDR3 reads TGTGCCAGCAGCTTAGGACTGGGCAATGAGCAGTTCTTC. It is translated as CASSLGLGNEQFF.

The J gene is TRBJ1-5, the V gene TRBV19, with D perhaps matching TRBD1 (5 bases). V was pared by 3 bases and J by 7 bases, with 16 bases between. Germline CDR1 is LNHDA and CDR2 is SQIVND (reference sequence). The CDR3 has 15 amino acids. For the CDR3, the DNA is TGTGCCAGTAGTATGAGCGACCACAGGTCGCAGCCCCAGCATTTT. It is translated as CASSMSDHRSQPQHF.

The J gene is TRBJ2-3, the V gene TRBV28, with D perhaps TRBD1 or TRBD2 (5 bases each). CDR3 size: 16 residues. Trimming took off 5 bases at V and 7 bases at J, with 22 bases between the two ends. Per the germline V gene, CDR1 is MDHEN and CDR2 is SYDVKM. CDR3 amino acids: CASSPRPGTQLYTQYF. CDR3 bases: TGTGCCAGCAGTCCCCGCCCCGGGACCCAACTTTATACGCAGTATTTT.

This sequence joins TRBV7-6 and TRBJ2-7, with D maybe TRBD1 (5 bases). The V end lost 1 base, the J end lost 3 bases, and 13 bases lay between the germline ends. Germline CDR1 reads SGHVS; CDR2 reads FNYEAQ. The CDR3 covers 15 residues. CDR3 in amino acids: CASSLVREKLYEQYF. DNA of the CDR3: TGTGCCAGCAGCTTAGTCAGGGAAAAGCTCTACGAGCAGTACTTC.

The V gene is TRBV5-6, the J gene TRBJ1-1; D call uncertain. Germline CDR1 and CDR2: SGHDT and YYEEEE. The CDR3 loop spans 12 amino acids. V was clipped by 1 base and J by 5 bases, with 6 bases between them. CDR3 region: CASSLILTEAFF. In DNA, the CDR3 is TGTGCCAGCAGCTTGATTTTGACTGAAGCTTTCTTT.

The chain has TRBV5-1 and TRBJ2-5, with 7 bases identical to TRBD2. The trim removed 0 bases at V and 4 bases at J, leaving 3 bases unmatched. CDR3 length: 14 amino acids. Germline CDR1 reads SGHRS; CDR2 reads YFSETQ. The CDR3 region is CASSLVAGAETQYF. CDR3 bases: TGCGCCAGCAGCTTGGTCGCGGGAGCAGAGACCCAGTACTTC.

A few counts support this clonotype. CDR3 residues: CASSFGQGKGRGTDTQYF. CDR3 in DNA: TGCGCCAGCAGCTTCGGACAGGGAAAAGGACGAGGCACAGATACGCAGTATTTT. The chain couples TRBV5-1 to TRBJ2-3, with 8 bases matching TRBD1. The CDR3 sequence is 18 residues long. CDR1 is SGHRS and CDR2 is YFSETQ in the germline V gene. Losses at the gene ends were 2 bases for V and 1 base for J; bases not matched to a gene: 12.

This chain uses TRBV10-3 with TRBJ2-7, with 11 bases identical to TRBD1. Germline V gene lookup returns CDR1 ENHRY and CDR2 SYGVKD. The CDR3 covers 14 residues. V gave up 4 bases and J gave up 4 bases; unmatched junction bases: 3. CDR3 nucleotide sequence: TGTGCCATCAGTGTTGGGACAGGGGGTTACGAGCAGTACTTC. This translates into CAISVGTGGYEQYF.

This clonotype was counted between two and nine times. The chain carries TRBV7-9 and TRBJ2-3; D is undetermined. This CDR3 is 13 amino acids long. Trimming shortened V by 5 bases and J by 4 bases, and 10 bases separated the two germline ends. Germline assignment: CDR1 SEHNR and CDR2 FQNEAQ (reference sequence). The CDR3 nucleotides read TGTGCCAGCAGCCACCCCGCCGCAGATACGCAGTATTTT. Protein: CASSHPAADTQYF.

This clonotype was detected only a few times. The V call is TRBV6-2 or TRBV6-3, the J call TRBJ1-1, with TRBD1 matching over 8 bases. The V gene's germline CDR1 is MNHEY and CDR2 SVGEGT. The length of the CDR3 is 17 residues. V lost 3 bases, J lost 3 bases, and 12 bases stayed unmatched. The CDR3 loop reads CASSYWIPRGLYTEAFF. CDR3 in DNA: TGTGCCAGCAGTTATTGGATTCCCAGGGGGCTTTACACTGAAGCTTTCTTT.

This clonotype was counted at least ten times. The V gene is TRBV4-3, the J gene TRBJ2-7; TRBD1 or TRBD2 may be the D gene (7 bases each). This CDR3 has 16 amino acids. CDR1 LGHNA and CDR2 YSLEER come from the germline V gene. V lost 3 bases and J lost 4, with 19 bases in between. CDR3 protein: CASSQTDREGFYEQYF. The CDR3 DNA sequence: TGCGCCAGCAGCCAGACAGACAGGGAGGGATTTTACGAGCAGTACTTC.

This clonotype occurred a few times. V is TRBV2 and J is TRBJ2-2; no clear D. The CDR3 covers 13 residues. V was cut by 6 bases and J by 5 bases, with 10 bases left in between. Germline CDR1 and CDR2: SNHLY and FYNNEI. CDR3 DNA sequence: TGTGCCAGCAGGGACCCGAGGACCGGGGAGCTGTTTTTT. Its translation: CASRDPRTGELFF.

V and J are TRBV6-5 and TRBJ2-7; TRBD2 matches at 9 bases. J lost 0 bases, V lost 6 bases, and 6 bases had no gene match. Looked up from germline, CDR1 is MNHEY and CDR2 is SVGAGI. There are 15 residues in the CDR3. The CDR3 DNA reads TGTGCCAGCAGCCCGACTAGCGGTAGCTCCTACGAGCAGTACGTC. Translated, it gives CASSPTSGSSYEQYV.

This clonotype was seen a handful of times. The chain carries TRBV4-1 and TRBJ2-5; no definite D call. There are 13 residues in the CDR3. Trimming took off 2 bases at V and 1 base at J, with 5 bases between the two ends. Germline assignment: CDR1 MGHRA and CDR2 YSYEKL. CDR3 nucleotides: TGCGCCAGCAGCCAACGGGTCCAAGAGACCCAGTACTTC. It is translated as CASSQRVQETQYF.

The V and J genes are TRBV14 and TRBJ1-2; D may be TRBD1 (5 bases). CDR3 length: 13 amino acids. The V end was cut by 0 bases, the J end by 3 bases, with 5 bases between. The germline V gene encodes CDR1 SGHDN and CDR2 FVKESK. CDR3 in amino acids: CASSQEGHYGYTF. The CDR3 DNA is TGTGCCAGCAGCCAAGAGGGGCACTATGGCTACACCTTC.

The CDR3 reads CASSMGTSVGNEQFF. The CDR3 coding sequence is TGTGCCAGTAGTATGGGGACTAGCGTAGGCAATGAGCAGTTCTTC. The chain recombines TRBV19 with TRBJ2-1; 10 nucleotides agree with TRBD2. This CDR3 region has 15 residues. The ends lost 3 bases at V and 6 bases at J; junction bases unmatched: 5. Germline V gene data show CDR1 as LNHDA and CDR2 as SQIVND (reference sequence).

This clonotype has at least ten counts. The chain carries TRBV4-3 and TRBJ2-3, with TRBD1 matching 8 bases. This CDR3 comprises 16 residues. V lost 0 bases to trimming and J lost 10 bases; unmatched junction nucleotides: 12. CDR1 and CDR2 from the germline V gene are LGHNA and YSLEER. The CDR3 loop is CASSQDEGQGEYPQYF. CDR3 nucleotide sequence: TGCGCCAGCAGCCAAGACGAAGGACAGGGAGAGTATCCGCAGTATTTT.

This clonotype was detected a few times. V usage is TRBV29-1 and J usage is TRBJ1-6; 9 bases are shared with TRBD1. J gave up 9 bases and V 3 bases, and 6 bases lay outside the gene matches. This CDR3 spans 14 amino acids. Germline V gives CDR1 SQVTM, CDR2 ANQGSEA. Here the CDR3 DNA reads TGCAGCGTTGAGACAGGGGGGAGTGGTTCACCCCTCCACTTT. Translating gives CSVETGGSGSPLHF.

This clonotype showed up just a few times. This chain uses TRBV7-2 with TRBJ2-4; 12 bases are shared with TRBD1. The CDR3 loop spans 21 amino acids. Germline V gene data show CDR1 as SGHTA and CDR2 as FQGNSA. The V segment lost 0 bases and the J segment 3 bases; nucleotides outside the gene matches: 15. CDR3 sequence reads: CASSLALGTGGPLRVKNIQYF. CDR3 nucleotide sequence: TGTGCCAGCAGCTTAGCGCTCGGGACAGGGGGCCCTTTAAGGGTCAAAAACATTCAGTACTTC.

This clonotype came up many times. J is TRBJ2-7 and V is TRBV12-3 or TRBV12-4; D is unresolved. V gave up 5 bases and J gave up 6 bases, with 14 bases separating them. The CDR3 has 13 residues. DNA of the CDR3: TGTGCCAGCAGTCCCTCGACAAGAGTCGAGCAGTACTTC. Its translation is CASSPSTRVEQYF.

V and J are TRBV7-8 and TRBJ2-5; perhaps D is TRBD1 or TRBD2 (6 bases each). Trimming cost V 5 bases and J 1 base, with 17 bases left between them. The CDR3 consists of 16 residues. Looked up from germline, CDR1 is SGHVS and CDR2 is FQNEAQ. CDR3 region: CASSPRGPSTQETQYF. In DNA form, the CDR3 reads TGTGCCAGCAGCCCCCGGGGGCCTTCCACCCAAGAGACCCAGTACTTC.

This clonotype came up a few times. The CDR3 DNA reads TGTGCCAGCAGTCGGGCGGGACAGGAGAATTCACCCCTCCACTTT. As protein: CASSRAGQENSPLHF. V gene TRBV6-2 or TRBV6-3 combines with J gene TRBJ1-6; 8 nucleotides match TRBD1. The CDR3 spans 15 residues. V shed 5 bases and J 7 bases; nucleotides not matched to a gene: 7. Per the germline V gene, CDR1 is MNHEY and CDR2 is SVGEGT.